The clone carrying this T cell receptor beta chain has more than one count but fewer than ten. This sample is part of a study of T cell responses to AZD1222 COVID-19 vaccine. Trimming shortened V by 1 base and J by 2 bases, and 10 bases separated the two germline ends. CDR3 length: 15 residues. Germline V gene lookup returns CDR1 SEHNR and CDR2 FQNEAQ (reference sequence). Using immunoSEQ multiplex PCR, the repertoire was profiled, and TCRdb retains in-frame clones only, with some absent. Here the sample spans about 60,000 clones, over 75% being singletons. Here the sequenced sample was peripheral blood, taken on day 0 of AZD1222 vaccination. This sequence was found in an adult in good health. The rearrangement uses TRBV7-9 and TRBJ2-3; D tentatively fits TRBD1 or TRBD2 (5 bases each). The CDR3 bases are TGTGCCAGCAGCTTAGGGGACGGACACACAGATACGCAGTATTTT. Protein product: CASSLGDGHTDTQYF.